This entry is about one T cell receptor (beta chain). Its cognate antigen is unknown. Clones were sequenced by immunoSEQ multiplex PCR, and TCRdb holds only the in-frame ones, with some missing. The sample contains just over 2,000,000 clones, about 95% of which appear only once. CD45RO-negative, CCR7-positively selected cells formed the naive CD8 fraction, excluding terminally differentiated effector memory CD45RA+ cells. The CDR3 contains 13 residues. Germline V gene sequence: CDR1 MNHEY, CDR2 SVGAGI. Trimming pared 4 bases from V and 6 bases from J, leaving 13 bases between. The sample comes from a study of shared clonotypes between healthy human individuals. Study observations and caveats: Represented diversity (both genetic and exposure-history) was limited by the small number of donors.

The chain is built from TRBV6-5 and TRBJ2-7; no definite D call. This TCR derives from a man aged 18-30 years in good health. The sequenced sample consisted of naive CD8+ T cells sorted from blood. The CDR3 DNA sequence: TGTGCCAGCAGTTCATCGGTTATGAGCGAGCAGTACTTC. This codes for CASSSSVMSEQYF.